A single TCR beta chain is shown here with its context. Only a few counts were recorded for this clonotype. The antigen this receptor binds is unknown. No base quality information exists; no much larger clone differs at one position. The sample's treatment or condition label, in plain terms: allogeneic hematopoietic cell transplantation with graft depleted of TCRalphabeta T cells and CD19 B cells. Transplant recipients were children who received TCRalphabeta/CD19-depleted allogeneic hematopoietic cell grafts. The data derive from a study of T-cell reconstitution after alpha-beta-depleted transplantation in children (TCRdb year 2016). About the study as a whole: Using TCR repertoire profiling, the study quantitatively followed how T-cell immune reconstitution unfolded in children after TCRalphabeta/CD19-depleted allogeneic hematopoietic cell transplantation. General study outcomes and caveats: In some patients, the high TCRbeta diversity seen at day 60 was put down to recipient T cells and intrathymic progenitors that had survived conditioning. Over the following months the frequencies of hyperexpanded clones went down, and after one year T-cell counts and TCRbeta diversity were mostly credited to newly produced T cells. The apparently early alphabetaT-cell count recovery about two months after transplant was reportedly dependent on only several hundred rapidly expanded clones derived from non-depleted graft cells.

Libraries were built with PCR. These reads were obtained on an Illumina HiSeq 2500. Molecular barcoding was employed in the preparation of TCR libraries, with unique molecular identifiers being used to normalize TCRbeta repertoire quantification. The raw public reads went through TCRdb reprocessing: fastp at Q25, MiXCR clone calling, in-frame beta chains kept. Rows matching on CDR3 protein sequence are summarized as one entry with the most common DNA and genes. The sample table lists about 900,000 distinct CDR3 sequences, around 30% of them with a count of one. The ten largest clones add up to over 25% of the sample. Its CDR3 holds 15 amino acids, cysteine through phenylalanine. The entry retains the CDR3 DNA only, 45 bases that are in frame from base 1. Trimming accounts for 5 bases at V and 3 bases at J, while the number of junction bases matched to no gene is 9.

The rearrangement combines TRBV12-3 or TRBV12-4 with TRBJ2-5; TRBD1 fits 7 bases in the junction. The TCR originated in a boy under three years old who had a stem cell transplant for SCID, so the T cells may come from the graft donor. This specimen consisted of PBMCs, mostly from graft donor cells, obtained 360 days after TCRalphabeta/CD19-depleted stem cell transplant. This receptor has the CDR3 CASSGGRGSEETQYF. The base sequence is TGTGCCAGCAGTGGCGGCAGGGGGTCCGAAGAGACCCAGTACTTC.